This T cell receptor (beta chain) came from a study of shared clonotypes between healthy human individuals. This table comes from immunoSEQ multiplex PCR, and its TCRdb copy is limited to in-frame clones, with some not included. The table shows 450,000 to 500,000 clones, with almost 80% occurring only once. Trimming removed 0 bases from V and 6 bases from J, with 10 bases in between. The CDR3 consists of 14 residues. CDR1 and CDR2 from the germline V gene are LNHNV and YYDKDF (reference sequence). The sample was PBMCs. The genes are TRBV15 and TRBJ2-3; no reliable D call. The clonotype comes from a woman aged 40 to 49 in good health. Some clones in this sample may be carry-over from other donors' samples. The CDR3 region is CATSRDHLGDTQYF. The DNA of the CDR3 is TGTGCCACCAGCAGAGATCATCTCGGCGATACGCAGTATTTT.